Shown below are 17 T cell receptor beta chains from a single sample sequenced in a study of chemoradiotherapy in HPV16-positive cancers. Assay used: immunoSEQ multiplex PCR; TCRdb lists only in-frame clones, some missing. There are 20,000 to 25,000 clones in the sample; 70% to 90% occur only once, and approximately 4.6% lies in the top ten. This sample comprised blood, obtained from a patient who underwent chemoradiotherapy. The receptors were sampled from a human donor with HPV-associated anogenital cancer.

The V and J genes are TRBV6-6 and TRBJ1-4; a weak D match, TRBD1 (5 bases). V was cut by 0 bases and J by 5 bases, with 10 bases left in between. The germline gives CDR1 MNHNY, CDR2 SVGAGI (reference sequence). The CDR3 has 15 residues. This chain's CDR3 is CASSYSAGMNEKLFF. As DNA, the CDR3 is TGTGCCAGCAGTTACTCGGCAGGGATGAATGAAAAACTGTTTTTT.

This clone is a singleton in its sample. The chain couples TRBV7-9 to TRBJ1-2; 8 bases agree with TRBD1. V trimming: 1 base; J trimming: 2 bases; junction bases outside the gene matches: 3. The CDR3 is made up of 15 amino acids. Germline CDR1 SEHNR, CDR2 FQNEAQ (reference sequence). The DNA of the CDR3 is TGTGCCAGCAGCTTAGGACAGGGGACAAACTATGGCTACACCTTC. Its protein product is CASSLGQGTNYGYTF.

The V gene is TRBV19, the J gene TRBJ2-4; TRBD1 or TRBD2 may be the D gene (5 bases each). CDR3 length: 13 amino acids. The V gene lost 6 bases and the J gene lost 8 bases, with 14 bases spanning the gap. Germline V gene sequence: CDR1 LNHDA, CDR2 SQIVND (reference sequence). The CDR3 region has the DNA TGTGCCAGTAGCGAAACCCGAGGGGACATTCAGTACTTC. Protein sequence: CASSETRGDIQYF.

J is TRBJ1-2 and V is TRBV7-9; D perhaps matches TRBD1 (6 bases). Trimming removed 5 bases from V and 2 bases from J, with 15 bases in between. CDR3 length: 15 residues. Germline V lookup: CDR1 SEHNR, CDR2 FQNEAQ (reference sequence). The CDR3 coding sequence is TGTGCCAGCAGCCCGACAGGTGGGGACAACTATGGCTACACCTTC. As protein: CASSPTGGDNYGYTF.

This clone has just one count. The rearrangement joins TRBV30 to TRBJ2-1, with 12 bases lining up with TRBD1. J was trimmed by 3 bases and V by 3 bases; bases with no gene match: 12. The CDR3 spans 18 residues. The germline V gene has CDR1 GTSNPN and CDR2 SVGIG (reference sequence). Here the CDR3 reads CAWRKGQGALRYYNEQFF. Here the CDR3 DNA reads TGTGCCTGGAGGAAGGGACAGGGGGCGCTTAGGTACTACAATGAGCAGTTCTTC.

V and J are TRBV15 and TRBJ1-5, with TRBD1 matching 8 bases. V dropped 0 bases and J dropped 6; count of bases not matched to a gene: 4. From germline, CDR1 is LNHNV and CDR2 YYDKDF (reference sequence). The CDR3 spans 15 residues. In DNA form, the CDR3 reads TGTGCCACCAGCAGAGATAGGACAGGGACTCAGCCCCAGCATTTT. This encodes CATSRDRTGTQPQHF.

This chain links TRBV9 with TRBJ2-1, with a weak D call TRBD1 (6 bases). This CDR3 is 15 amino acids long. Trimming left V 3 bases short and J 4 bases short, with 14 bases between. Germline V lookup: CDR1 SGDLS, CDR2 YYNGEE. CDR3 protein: CASSGADSDYNEQFF. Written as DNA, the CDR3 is TGTGCCAGCAGCGGCGCGGACAGTGATTACAATGAGCAGTTCTTC.

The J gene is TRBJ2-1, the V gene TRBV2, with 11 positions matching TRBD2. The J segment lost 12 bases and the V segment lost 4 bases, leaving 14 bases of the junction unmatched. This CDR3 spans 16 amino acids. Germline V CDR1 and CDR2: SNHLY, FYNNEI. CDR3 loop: CASSGMGLAGGEAQFF. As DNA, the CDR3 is TGTGCCAGCAGTGGGATGGGGTTAGCGGGAGGGGAGGCGCAGTTCTTC. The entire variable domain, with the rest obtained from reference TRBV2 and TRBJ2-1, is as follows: EPEVTQTPSHQVTQMGQEVILRCVPISNHLYFYWYRQILGQKVEFLVSFYNNEISEKSEIFDDQFSVERPDGSNFTLKIRSTKLEDSAMYFCASSGMGLAGGEAQFFGPGTRLTVL.

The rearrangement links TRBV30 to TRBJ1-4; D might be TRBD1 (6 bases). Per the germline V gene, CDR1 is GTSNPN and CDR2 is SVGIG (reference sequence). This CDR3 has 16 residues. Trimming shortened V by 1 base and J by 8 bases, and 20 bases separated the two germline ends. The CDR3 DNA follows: TGTGCCTGGAGTGGAGACCTTATGACAGGCCGGGAAAAACTGTTTTTT. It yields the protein CAWSGDLMTGREKLFF. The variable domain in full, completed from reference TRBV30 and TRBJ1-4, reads SQTIHQWPATLVQPVGSPLSLECTVEGTSNPNLYWYRQAAGRGLQLLFYSVGIGQISSEVPQNLSASRPQDRQFILSSKKLLLSDSGFYLCAWSGDLMTGREKLFFGSGTQLSVL.

The CDR3 is CASSLTLAGGSTDTQYF. The DNA of the CDR3 is TGTGCCAGCAGCCTGACTTTAGCGGGGGGAAGCACAGATACGCAGTATTTT. J is TRBJ2-3 and V is TRBV5-6; 10 nucleotides agree with TRBD2. The germline CDR1 and CDR2 sequences are SGHDT and YYEEEE. The J segment lost 0 bases and the V segment lost 4 bases, leaving 8 bases of the junction unmatched. The CDR3 extends over 17 amino acids.

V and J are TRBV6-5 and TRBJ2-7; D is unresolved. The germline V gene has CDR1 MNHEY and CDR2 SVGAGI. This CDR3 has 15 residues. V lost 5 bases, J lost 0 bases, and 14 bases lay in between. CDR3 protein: CASSNPGRSSYEQYF. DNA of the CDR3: TGTGCCAGCAGTAATCCCGGACGGAGCTCCTACGAGCAGTACTTC.

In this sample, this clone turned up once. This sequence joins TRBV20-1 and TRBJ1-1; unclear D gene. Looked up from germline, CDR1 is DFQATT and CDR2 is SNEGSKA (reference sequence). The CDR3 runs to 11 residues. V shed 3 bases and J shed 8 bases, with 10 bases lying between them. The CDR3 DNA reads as TGCAGTGCTAGGCCAGCAGTCGAAGCTTTCTTT. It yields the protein CSARPAVEAFF.

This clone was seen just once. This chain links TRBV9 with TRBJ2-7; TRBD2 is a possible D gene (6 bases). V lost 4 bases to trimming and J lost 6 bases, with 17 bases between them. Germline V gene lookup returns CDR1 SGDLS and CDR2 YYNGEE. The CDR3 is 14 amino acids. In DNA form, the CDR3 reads TGTGCCAGCAGCCCTGGACTACCCCCTGGCGAGCAGTACTTC. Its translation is CASSPGLPPGEQYF. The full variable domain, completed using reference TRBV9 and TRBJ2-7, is DSGVTQTPKHLITATGQRVTLRCSPRSGDLSVYWYQQSLDQGLQFLIQYYNGEERAKGNILERFSAQQFPDLHSELNLSSLELGDSALYFCASSPGLPPGEQYFGPGTRLTVT.

CDR3 nucleotides: TGTGCCAGTAGTATAGGCCGACAGGGGATCTGGGAGCAGTACTTC. It yields the protein CASSIGRQGIWEQYF. This rearrangement joins TRBV19 to TRBJ2-7, with 8 positions matching TRBD1. The J segment lost 7 bases and the V segment lost 1 base, leaving 9 bases of the junction unmatched. The CDR3 runs to 15 residues. The germline V gene encodes CDR1 LNHDA and CDR2 SQIVND (reference sequence).

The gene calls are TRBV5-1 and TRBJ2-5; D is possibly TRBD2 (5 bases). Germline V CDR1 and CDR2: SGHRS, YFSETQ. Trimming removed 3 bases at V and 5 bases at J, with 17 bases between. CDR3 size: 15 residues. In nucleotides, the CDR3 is TGCGCCAGCAGCTCTAGCCCCGTTCGCGAGGAGACCCAGTACTTC. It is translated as CASSSSPVREETQYF.

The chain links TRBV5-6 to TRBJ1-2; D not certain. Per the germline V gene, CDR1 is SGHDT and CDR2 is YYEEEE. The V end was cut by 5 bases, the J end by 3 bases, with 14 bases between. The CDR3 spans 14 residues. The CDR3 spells CASRLGREDYGYTF. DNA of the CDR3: TGTGCCAGCAGACTAGGGAGGGAGGACTATGGCTACACCTTC.

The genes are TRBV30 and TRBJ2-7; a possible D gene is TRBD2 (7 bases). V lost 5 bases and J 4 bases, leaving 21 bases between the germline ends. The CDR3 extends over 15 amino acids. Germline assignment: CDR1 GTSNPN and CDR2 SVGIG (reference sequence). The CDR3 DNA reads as TGTGCCTGGTGCCTGGCGGGGGCAACTGGGTACGAGCAGTACTTC. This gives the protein CAWCLAGATGYEQYF.